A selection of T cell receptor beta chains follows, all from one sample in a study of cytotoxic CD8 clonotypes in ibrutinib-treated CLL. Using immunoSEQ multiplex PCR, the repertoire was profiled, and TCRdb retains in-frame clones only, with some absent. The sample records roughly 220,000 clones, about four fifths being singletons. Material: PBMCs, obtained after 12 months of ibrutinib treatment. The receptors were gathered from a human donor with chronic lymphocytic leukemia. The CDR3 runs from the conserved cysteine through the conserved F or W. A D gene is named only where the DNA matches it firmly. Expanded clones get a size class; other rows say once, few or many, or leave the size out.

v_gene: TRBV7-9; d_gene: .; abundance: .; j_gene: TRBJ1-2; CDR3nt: TGTGCCAGCAGCTTAGATGGTGCGGTGGCAGCGCCTGGTTATGGCTACACCTTC; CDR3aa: CASSLDGAVAAPGYGYTF
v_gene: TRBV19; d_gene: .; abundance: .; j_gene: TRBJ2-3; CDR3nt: TGTGCCAGTAGTATGTGGCAGTCCAGCACAGATACGCAGTATTTT; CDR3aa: CASSMWQSSTDTQYF
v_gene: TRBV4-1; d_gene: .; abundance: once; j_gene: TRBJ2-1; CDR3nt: TGCGCCAGCAGCCAAGAGCGGTGGGGCAATGAGCAGTTCTTC; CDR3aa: CASSQERWGNEQFF
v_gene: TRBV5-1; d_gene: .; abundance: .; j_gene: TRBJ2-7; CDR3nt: TGCGCCAGCAGCTTGTTTGGCACAGGGAGCTCCTACGAGCAGTACTTC; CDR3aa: CASSLFGTGSSYEQYF
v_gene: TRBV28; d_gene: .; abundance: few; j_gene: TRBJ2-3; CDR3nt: TGTGCCAGCAGCCCAAACTCAGGGTCCTGGGCAGATACGCAGTATTTT; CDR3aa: CASSPNSGSWADTQYF
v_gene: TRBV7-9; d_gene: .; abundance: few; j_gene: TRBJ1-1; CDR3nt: TGTGCCAGCAGCTTAGTGAGGAACACTGAAGCTTTCTTT; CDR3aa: CASSLVRNTEAFF
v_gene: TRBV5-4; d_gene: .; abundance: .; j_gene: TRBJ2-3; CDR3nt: TGTGCCAGCAGCTTGGCCAGGACAGATACGCAGTATTTT; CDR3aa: CASSLARTDTQYF
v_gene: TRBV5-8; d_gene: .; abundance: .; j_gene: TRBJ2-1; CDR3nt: TGTGCCAGCAGCTTGGGCGGGATGAATACGGGAGAGCAGTTCTTC; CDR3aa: CASSLGGMNTGEQFF
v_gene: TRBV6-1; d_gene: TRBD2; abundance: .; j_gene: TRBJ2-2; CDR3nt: TGTGCCAGCAGTGGACTAGCGGGAGAGACCGGGGAGCTGTTTTTT; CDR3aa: CASSGLAGETGELFF
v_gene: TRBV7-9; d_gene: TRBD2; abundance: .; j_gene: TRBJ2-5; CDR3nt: TGTGCCAGCAGCTCAATAGCGGGGCTGTCAGAGACCCAGTACTTC; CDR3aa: CASSSIAGLSETQYF
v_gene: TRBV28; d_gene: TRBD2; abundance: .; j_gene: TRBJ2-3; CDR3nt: TGTGCCAGCAGTTTATGGAGGACTAGCGGGAGGAGGAGTGTAGATACGCAGTATTTT; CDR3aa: CASSLWRTSGRRSVDTQYF
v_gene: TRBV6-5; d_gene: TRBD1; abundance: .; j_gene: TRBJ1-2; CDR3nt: TGTGCCAGCAGTTACGGCGACAGGGACGATGGCTACACCTTC; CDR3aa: CASSYGDRDDGYTF
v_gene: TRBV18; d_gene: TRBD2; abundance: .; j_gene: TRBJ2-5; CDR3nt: TGTGCCAGCTCACCGGGACTAGCGGGAGGGCGAGAGACCCAGTACTTC; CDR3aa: CASSPGLAGGRETQYF
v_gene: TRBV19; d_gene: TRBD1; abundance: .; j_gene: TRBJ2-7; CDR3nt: TGTGCCAGTAGTAACTACAGGGGTACAGACGAGCAGTACTTC; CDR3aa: CASSNYRGTDEQYF
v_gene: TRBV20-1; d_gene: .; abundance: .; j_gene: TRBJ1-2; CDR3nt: TGCAGTGCTAGAGATAACTATGGCTACACCTTC; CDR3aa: CSARDNYGYTF
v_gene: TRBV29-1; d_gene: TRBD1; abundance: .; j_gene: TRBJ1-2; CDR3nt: TGCAGCGTAACAAAACAGGGGATCTTGGAGGGCTACACCTTC; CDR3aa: CSVTKQGILEGYTF
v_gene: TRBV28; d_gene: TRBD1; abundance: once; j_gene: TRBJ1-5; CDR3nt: TGTGCCAGCAGTTTCTTTGGGGGACAGGGGAGTAGGCCCCAGCATTTT; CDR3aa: CASSFFGGQGSRPQHF
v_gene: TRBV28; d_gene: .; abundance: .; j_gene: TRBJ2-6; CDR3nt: TGTGCCAGCACCCCAGTGGAGTCTGGGGCCAACGTCCTGACTTTC; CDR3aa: CASTPVESGANVLTF
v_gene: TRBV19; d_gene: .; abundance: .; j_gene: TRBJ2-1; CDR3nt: TGTGCCAGTAGTACCCCCATTGCAGGCCATAACAATGAGCAGTTCTTC; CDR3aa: CASSTPIAGHNNEQFF
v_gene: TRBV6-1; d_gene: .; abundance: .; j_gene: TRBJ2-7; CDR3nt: TGTGCCAGCAGTGTTTCGCAGTACTACGAGCAGTACTTC; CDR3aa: CASSVSQYYEQYF
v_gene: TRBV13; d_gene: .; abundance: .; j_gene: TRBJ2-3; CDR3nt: TGTGCCAGCAGCCCCCCGGCCGCCACAGATACGCAGTATTTT; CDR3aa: CASSPPAATDTQYF
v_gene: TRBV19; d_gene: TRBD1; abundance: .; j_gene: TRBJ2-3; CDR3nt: TGTGCCAGTACCCCGACAGGGGAGAGCACAGATACGCAGTATTTT; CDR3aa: CASTPTGESTDTQYF
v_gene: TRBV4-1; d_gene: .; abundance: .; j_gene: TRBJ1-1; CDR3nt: TGCGCCAGCAGCCAGCAACAGGGGAACACTGAAGCTTTCTTT; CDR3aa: CASSQQQGNTEAFF
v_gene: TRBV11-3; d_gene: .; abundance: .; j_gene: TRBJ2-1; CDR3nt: TGTGCCAGCAGCTTAGATCTGGGTTTAGGTGCACGGCCAAATGAGCAGTTCTTC; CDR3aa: CASSLDLGLGARPNEQFF
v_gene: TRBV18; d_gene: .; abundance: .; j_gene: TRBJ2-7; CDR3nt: TGTGCCAGCTCACCAGGGTCGGACCACGAGCAGTACTTC; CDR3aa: CASSPGSDHEQYF
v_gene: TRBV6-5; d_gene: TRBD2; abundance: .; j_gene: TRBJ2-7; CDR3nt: TGTGCCAGCAGTAGGGAGGGACTAGCGGTCTACGAGCAGTACTTC; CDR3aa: CASSREGLAVYEQYF
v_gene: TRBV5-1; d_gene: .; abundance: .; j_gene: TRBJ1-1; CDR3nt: TGCGCCAGCAGCCTCCCCGTCGGAGGCAGGGAGAACACTGAAGCTTTCTTT; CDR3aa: CASSLPVGGRENTEAFF
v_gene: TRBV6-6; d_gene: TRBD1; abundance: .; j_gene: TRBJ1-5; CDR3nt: TGTGCCAGCAGTTATGACAGGGGCAATCAGCCCCAGCATTTT; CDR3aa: CASSYDRGNQPQHF
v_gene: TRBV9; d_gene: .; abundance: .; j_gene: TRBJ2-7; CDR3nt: TGTGCCAGCAGCCCTTCGGGGGGCGCGGGGTACGAGCAGTACTTC; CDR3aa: CASSPSGGAGYEQYF
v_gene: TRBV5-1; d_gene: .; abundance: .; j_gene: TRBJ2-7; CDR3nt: TGCGCCAGCAGCTTAAGCGGCACCGAGAGGGAGCAGTACTTC; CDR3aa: CASSLSGTEREQYF
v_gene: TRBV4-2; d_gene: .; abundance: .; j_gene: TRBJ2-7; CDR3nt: TGTGCCAGCAGCCAAGCTGGGGGAGTGGGGCCGGATTGGTACGAGCAGTACTTC; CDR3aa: CASSQAGGVGPDWYEQYF
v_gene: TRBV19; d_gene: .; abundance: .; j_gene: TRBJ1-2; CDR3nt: TGTGCCAGTAGTATAGCAAAGGGCCCCACCTATGGCTACACCTTC; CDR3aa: CASSIAKGPTYGYTF
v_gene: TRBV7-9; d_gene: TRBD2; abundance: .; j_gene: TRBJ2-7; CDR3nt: TGTGCCAGTAAAGAAATGGGAGGGACGGACGAGCAGTACTTC; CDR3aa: CASKEMGGTDEQYF
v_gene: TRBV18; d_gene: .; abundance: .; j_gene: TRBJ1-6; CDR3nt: TGTGCCAGCTCACCACGAGACAAAGGATCACCCCTCCACTTT; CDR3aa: CASSPRDKGSPLHF
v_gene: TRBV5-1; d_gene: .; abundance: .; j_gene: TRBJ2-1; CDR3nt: TGCGCCAGCACCAGAAGGGGGGCGGGGGACCACAATGAGCAGTTCTTC; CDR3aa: CASTRRGAGDHNEQFF
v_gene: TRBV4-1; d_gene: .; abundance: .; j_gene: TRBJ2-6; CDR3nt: TGCGCCAGCAGCCCGGGAAGGGGGAGAGCCCGCTCTGGGGCCAACGTCCTGACTTTC; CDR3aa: CASSPGRGRARSGANVLTF